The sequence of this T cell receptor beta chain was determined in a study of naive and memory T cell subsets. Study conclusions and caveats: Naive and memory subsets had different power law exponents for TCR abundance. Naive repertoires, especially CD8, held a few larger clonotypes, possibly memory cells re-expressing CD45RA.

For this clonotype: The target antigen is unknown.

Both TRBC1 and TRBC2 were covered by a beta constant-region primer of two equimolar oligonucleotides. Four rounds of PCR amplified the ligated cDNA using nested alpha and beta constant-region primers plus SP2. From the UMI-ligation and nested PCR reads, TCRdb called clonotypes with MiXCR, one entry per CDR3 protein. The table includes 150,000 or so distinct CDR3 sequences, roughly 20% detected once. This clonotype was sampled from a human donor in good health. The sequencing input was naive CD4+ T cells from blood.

The DNA for the CDR3 is TGTGCCAGCAGCCAAGGACAGGTCCTAGGGGCCCAGCATTTT. This encodes CASSQGQVLGAQHF. The genes are TRBV3-1 and TRBJ1-5; D is possibly TRBD1 (6 bases). The CDR3 has 14 amino acids. Germline CDR1 reads LGHDT; CDR2 reads YNNKEL (reference sequence). V was clipped by 1 base and J by 11 bases, with 15 bases between them. Complete variable domain (other parts from reference TRBV3-1 and TRBJ1-5): DTAVSQTPKYLVTQMGNDKSIKCEQNLGHDTMYWYKQDSKKFLKIMFSYNNKELIINETVPNRFSPKSPDKAHLNLHINSLELGDSAVYFCASSQGQVLGAQHFGDGTRLSIL.